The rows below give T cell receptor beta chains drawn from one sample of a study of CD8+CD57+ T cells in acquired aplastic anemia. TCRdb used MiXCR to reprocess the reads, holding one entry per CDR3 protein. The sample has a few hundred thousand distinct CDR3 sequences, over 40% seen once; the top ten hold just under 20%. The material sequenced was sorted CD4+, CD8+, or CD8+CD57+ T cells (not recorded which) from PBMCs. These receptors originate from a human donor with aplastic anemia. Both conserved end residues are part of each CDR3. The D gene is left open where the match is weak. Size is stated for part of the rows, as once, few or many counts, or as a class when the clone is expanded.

CDR3 protein: CASSAQSQVDSPLHF
CDR3 DNA: TGTGCCAGCAGCGCGCAGTCGCAGGTGGATTCACCCCTCCACTTT
J gene: TRBJ1-6
clone size: many
D gene: -
V gene: TRBV9

CDR3 protein: CASSIDATNERLFF
CDR3 DNA: TGTGCCAGTAGTATAGATGCAACTAATGAAAGACTGTTTTTT
J gene: TRBJ1-4
clone size: -
D gene: -
V gene: TRBV19

CDR3 protein: CASSLGEEDTQYF
CDR3 DNA: TGTGCCAGCAGCTTAGGGGAAGAAGATACGCAGTATTTT
J gene: TRBJ2-3
clone size: -
D gene: -
V gene: TRBV7-2

CDR3 protein: CVSSGQPWNNEQFF
CDR3 DNA: TGTGTCAGCAGCGGGCAGCCTTGGAACAATGAGCAGTTCTTC
J gene: TRBJ2-1
clone size: -
D gene: -
V gene: TRBV28

CDR3 protein: CASSTGGQGADSPLHF
CDR3 DNA: TGTGCCAGTAGTACGGGAGGGCAGGGGGCGGATTCACCCCTCCACTTT
J gene: TRBJ1-6
clone size: many
D gene: TRBD1
V gene: TRBV19

CDR3 protein: CASSFILEEKLFF
CDR3 DNA: TGTGCCAGCAGTTTTATACTCGAAGAAAAACTGTTTTTT
J gene: TRBJ1-4
clone size: many
D gene: -
V gene: TRBV12-3/TRBV12-4

CDR3 protein: CASSLVAGAVAEKLFF
CDR3 DNA: TGCGCCAGCAGCTTGGTTGCGGGGGCGGTGGCTGAAAAACTGTTTTTT
J gene: TRBJ1-4
clone size: -
D gene: -
V gene: TRBV5-1

CDR3 protein: CASRRNEQETQYF
CDR3 DNA: TGCGCCAGCCGACGAAACGAACAAGAGACCCAGTACTTC
J gene: TRBJ2-5
clone size: many
D gene: -
V gene: TRBV5-1

CDR3 protein: CASSFNLLARYF
CDR3 DNA: TGTGCCAGCAGCTTCAACTTACTAGCAAGGTACTTC
J gene: TRBJ2-5
clone size: -
D gene: -
V gene: TRBV7-9

CDR3 protein: CASSALGDSNTGELFF
CDR3 DNA: TGTGCCAGCAGCGCTCTTGGGGATTCGAACACCGGGGAGCTGTTTTTT
J gene: TRBJ2-2
clone size: -
D gene: -
V gene: TRBV9

CDR3 protein: CATRAGDNQPQHF
CDR3 DNA: TGTGCCACCAGAGCAGGTGACAATCAGCCCCAGCATTTT
J gene: TRBJ1-5
clone size: many
D gene: -
V gene: TRBV24-1

CDR3 protein: CASSQDLGRNTEAFF
CDR3 DNA: TGTGCCAGCAGCCAAGATTTAGGCCGTAACACTGAAGCTTTCTTT
J gene: TRBJ1-1
clone size: -
D gene: -
V gene: TRBV3-1

CDR3 protein: CARYSGDRGEQYF
CDR3 DNA: TGTGCCAGATATAGCGGGGACAGGGGCGAGCAGTACTTC
J gene: TRBJ2-7
clone size: -
D gene: TRBD1
V gene: TRBV5-1

CDR3 protein: CASSLVSQGETQYF
CDR3 DNA: TGTGCCAGCAGCTTAGTAAGTCAGGGAGAGACCCAGTACTTC
J gene: TRBJ2-5
clone size: many
D gene: -
V gene: TRBV7-8

CDR3 protein: CASSTGLAGVTYEQYF
CDR3 DNA: TGTGCCAGCAGCACGGGACTAGCGGGGGTCACGTACGAGCAGTACTTC
J gene: TRBJ2-7
clone size: -
D gene: TRBD2
V gene: TRBV5-4

CDR3 protein: CASSTAERRSRTEAGANVLTF
CDR3 DNA: TGTGCCAGTAGTACCGCAGAACGCCGGTCGAGGACCGAGGCCGGGGCCAACGTCCTGACTTTC
J gene: TRBJ2-6
clone size: many
D gene: -
V gene: TRBV19

CDR3 protein: CASSPFNNYGYTF
CDR3 DNA: TGTGCCAGCAGCCCCTTTAATAACTATGGCTACACCTTC
J gene: TRBJ1-2
clone size: many
D gene: -
V gene: TRBV6-5

CDR3 protein: CASSSTREYQQYF
CDR3 DNA: TGTGCAAGTAGTTCCACCCGGGAGTACCAGCAGTACTTC
J gene: TRBJ2-7
clone size: -
D gene: -
V gene: TRBV19

CDR3 protein: CASSASGGAGTDTQYF
CDR3 DNA: TGTGCCAGCAGTGCTAGCGGGGGGGCCGGCACAGATACGCAGTATTTT
J gene: TRBJ2-3
clone size: -
D gene: TRBD2
V gene: TRBV7-3

CDR3 protein: CASSQDSGQQYF
CDR3 DNA: TGTGCCAGCAGCCAAGATTCTGGACAGCAGTACTTC
J gene: TRBJ2-7
clone size: many
D gene: -
V gene: TRBV3-1

CDR3 protein: CASSYDRVIGPQHF
CDR3 DNA: TGTGCCAGCAGCTACGACAGGGTGATAGGGCCCCAGCATTTT
J gene: TRBJ1-5
clone size: many
D gene: TRBD1
V gene: TRBV6-5

CDR3 protein: CSAQGHKTYEQYF
CDR3 DNA: TGCAGTGCTCAGGGGCACAAGACATACGAGCAGTACTTC
J gene: TRBJ2-7
clone size: many
D gene: -
V gene: TRBV20-1

CDR3 protein: CATSRGLNTGELFF
CDR3 DNA: TGTGCCACCAGCAGAGGACTTAACACCGGGGAGCTGTTTTTT
J gene: TRBJ2-2
clone size: -
D gene: -
V gene: TRBV15

CDR3 protein: CASPPTGTSGTNYNEQFF
CDR3 DNA: TGTGCCAGCCCACCTACCGGGACTAGCGGGACCAACTACAATGAGCAGTTCTTC
J gene: TRBJ2-1
clone size: -
D gene: TRBD2
V gene: TRBV28